Many counts were recorded for the clone carrying this T cell receptor beta chain. What it binds is not known. Ahead of thyroid surgery, no patient had received treatment of any kind. This sample is part of a study of metastatic and nonmetastatic thyroid tumors. The wider study: Thyroid patients, malignant and benign, had repertoires compared across blood and tumor or nodule tissue. General study findings and limits: According to reports, the diversity of TCR beta was significantly higher in malignant thyroid tumors than in benign nodules, and this held in both blood and tumor samples.

Per the germline V gene, CDR1 is KGHDR and CDR2 is SFDVKD. The CDR3 totals 14 residues. The V end was cut by 3 bases, the J end by 4 bases, with 10 bases between. Original data processing: A classifier of distant metastasis in papillary thyroid cancer was built from CDR3 differences (across clinicopathological groups). From the PCR reads, TCRdb re-called clones with MiXCR. In this record, the V and J calls reflect TCRdb's handling and not the investigators' own analysis. The sample has some 84,000 clones, around 7.8% seen once; the top ten hold roughly 10%. Sequencing input: blood. The origin of this receptor is a female donor with papillary thyroid cancer or a benign thyroid nodule (not recorded which). Some clones in this sample may be carry-over from other donors' samples. This chain joins TRBV24-1 and TRBJ2-3; D is possibly TRBD1 (5 bases). The DNA for the CDR3 is TGTGCCACCAGTGATGCCAGGGTGGCAGATACGCAGTATTTT. Protein sequence: CATSDARVADTQYF.